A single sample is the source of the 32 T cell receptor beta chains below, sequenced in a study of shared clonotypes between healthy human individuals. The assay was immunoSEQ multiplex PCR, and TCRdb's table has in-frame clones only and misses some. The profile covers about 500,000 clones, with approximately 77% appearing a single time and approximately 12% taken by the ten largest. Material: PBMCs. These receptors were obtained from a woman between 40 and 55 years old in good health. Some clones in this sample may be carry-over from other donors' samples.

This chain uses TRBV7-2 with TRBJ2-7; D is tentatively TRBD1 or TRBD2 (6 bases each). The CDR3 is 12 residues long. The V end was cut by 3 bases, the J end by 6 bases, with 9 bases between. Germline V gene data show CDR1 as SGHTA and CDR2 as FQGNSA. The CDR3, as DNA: TGTGCCAGCAGCTTCCCGGGGGCCGAGCAGTACTTC. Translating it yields CASSFPGAEQYF.

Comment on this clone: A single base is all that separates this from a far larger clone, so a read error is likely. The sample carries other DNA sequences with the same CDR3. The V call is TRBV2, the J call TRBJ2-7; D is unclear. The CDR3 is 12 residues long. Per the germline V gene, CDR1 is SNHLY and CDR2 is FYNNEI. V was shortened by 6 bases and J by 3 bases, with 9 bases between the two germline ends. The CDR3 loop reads CASSLDLYEQYF. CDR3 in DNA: TGTGCCAGCAGCCTCGATCTCTACGAGCAGTACTTC.

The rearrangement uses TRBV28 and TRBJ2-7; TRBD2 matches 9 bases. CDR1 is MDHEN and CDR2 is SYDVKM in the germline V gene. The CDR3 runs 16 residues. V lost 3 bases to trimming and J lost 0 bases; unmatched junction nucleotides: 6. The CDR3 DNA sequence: TGTGCCAGCAGTTTGGGCGGGAGGGCCGGCTCCTACGAGCAGTACTTC. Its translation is CASSLGGRAGSYEQYF. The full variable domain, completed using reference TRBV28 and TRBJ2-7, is DVKVTQSSRYLVKRTGEKVFLECVQDMDHENMFWYRQDPGLGLRLIYFSYDVKMKEKGDIPEGYSVSREKKERFSLILESASTNQTSMYLCASSLGGRAGSYEQYFGPGTRLTVT.

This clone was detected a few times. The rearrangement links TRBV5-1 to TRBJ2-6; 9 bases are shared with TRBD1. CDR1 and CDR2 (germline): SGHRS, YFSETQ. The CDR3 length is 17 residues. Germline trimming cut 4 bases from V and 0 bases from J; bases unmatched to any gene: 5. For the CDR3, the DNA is TGCGCCAGCAGCCCCGGGACAGGGCGCTCTGGGGCCAACGTCCTGACTTTC. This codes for CASSPGTGRSGANVLTF. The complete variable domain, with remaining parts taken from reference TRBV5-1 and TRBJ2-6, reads KAGVTQTPRYLIKTRGQQVTLSCSPISGHRSVSWYQQTPGQGLQFLFEYFSETQRNKGNFPGRFSGRQFSNSRSEMNVSTLELGDSALYLCASSPGTGRSGANVLTFGAGSRLTVL.

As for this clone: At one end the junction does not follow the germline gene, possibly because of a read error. In nucleotides, the CDR3 is TGTGCTAGCAGCTCCCCGGGACTCAACACCGGGGAGCTGTTTTTT. Translation: CASSSPGLNTGELFF. This chain connects TRBV7-7 to TRBJ2-2; D possibly corresponds to TRBD2 (6 bases). CDR3 size: 15 residues. Germline CDR1 SSHAT, CDR2 FNYEAQ (reference sequence).

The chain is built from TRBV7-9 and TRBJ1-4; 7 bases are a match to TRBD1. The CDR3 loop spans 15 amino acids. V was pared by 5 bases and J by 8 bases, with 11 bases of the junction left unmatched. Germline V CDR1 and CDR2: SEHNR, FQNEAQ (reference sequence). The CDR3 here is CASSAPTGMWEKLFF. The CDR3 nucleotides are TGTGCCAGCAGCGCACCGACAGGGATGTGGGAAAAACTGTTTTTT.

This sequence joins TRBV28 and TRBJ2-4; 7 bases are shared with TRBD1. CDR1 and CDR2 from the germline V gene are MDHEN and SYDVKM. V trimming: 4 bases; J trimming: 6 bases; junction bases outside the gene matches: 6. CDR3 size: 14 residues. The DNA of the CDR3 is TGTGCCAGCAGTTCCAGGACAGGTGGAAACATTCAGTACTTC. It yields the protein CASSSRTGGNIQYF.

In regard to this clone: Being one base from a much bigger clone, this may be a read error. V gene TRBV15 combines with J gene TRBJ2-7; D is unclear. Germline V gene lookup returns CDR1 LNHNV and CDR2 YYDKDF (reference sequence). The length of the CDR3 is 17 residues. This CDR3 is CATSRDPDIIQTYEQCF. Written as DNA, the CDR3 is TGTGCCACCAGCAGAGATCCCGATATCATTCAAACCTACGAGCAGTGCTTC.

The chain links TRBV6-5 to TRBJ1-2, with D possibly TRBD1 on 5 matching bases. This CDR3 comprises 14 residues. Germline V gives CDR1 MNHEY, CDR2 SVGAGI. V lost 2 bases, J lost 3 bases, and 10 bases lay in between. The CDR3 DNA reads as TGTGCCAGCAGTTACGGTGGGGCGGACTATGGCTACACCTTC. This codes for CASSYGGADYGYTF.

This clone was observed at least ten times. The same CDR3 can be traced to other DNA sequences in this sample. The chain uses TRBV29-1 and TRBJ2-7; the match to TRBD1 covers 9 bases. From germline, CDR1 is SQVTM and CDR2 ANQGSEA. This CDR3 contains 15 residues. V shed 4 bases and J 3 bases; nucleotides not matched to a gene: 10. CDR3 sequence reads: CSVVGEGTGLYEQYF. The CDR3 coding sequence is TGCAGCGTTGTGGGGGAAGGGACAGGGCTCTACGAGCAGTACTTC.

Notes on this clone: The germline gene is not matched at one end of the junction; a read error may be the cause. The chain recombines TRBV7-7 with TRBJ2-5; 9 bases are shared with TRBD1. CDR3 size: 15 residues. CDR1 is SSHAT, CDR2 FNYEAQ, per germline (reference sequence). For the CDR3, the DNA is TGTGCTAGCAGCCCTCGGGACAGGGAGTATGAGACCCAGTACTTC. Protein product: CASSPRDREYETQYF.

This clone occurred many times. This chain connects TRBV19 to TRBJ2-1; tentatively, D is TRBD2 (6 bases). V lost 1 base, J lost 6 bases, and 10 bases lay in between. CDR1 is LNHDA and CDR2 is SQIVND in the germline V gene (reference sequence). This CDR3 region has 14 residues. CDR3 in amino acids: CASSIVRDVNEQFF. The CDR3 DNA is TGTGCCAGTAGTATAGTGCGGGACGTCAATGAGCAGTTCTTC.

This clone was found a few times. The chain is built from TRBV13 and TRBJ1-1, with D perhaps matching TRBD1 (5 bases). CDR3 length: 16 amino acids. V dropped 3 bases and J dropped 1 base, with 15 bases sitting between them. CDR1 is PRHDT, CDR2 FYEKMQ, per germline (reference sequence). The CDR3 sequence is CASSFQGWEKNTEAFF. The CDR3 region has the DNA TGTGCCAGCAGCTTTCAGGGTTGGGAGAAGAACACTGAAGCTTTCTTT.

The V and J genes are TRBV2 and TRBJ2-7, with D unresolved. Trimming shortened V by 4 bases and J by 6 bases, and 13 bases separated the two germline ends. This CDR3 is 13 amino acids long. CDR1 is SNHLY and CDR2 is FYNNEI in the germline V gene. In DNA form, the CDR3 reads TGTGCCAGCAGTGCTGAGGTTGACGGCGAGCAGTACTTC. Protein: CASSAEVDGEQYF.

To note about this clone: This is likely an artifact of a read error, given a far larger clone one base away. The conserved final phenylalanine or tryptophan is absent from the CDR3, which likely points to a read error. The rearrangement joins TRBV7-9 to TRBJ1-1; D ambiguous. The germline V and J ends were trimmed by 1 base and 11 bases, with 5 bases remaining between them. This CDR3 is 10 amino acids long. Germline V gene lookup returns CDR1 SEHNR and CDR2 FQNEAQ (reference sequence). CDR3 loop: CASSLVAAFL. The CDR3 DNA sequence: TGTGCCAGCAGCTTAGTTGCGGCTTTCCTT.

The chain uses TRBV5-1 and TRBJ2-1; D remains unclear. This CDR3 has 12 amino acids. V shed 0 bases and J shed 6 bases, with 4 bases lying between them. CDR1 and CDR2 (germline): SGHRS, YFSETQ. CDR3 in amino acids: CASSLGFNEQFF. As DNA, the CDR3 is TGCGCCAGCAGCTTGGGGTTCAATGAGCAGTTCTTC.

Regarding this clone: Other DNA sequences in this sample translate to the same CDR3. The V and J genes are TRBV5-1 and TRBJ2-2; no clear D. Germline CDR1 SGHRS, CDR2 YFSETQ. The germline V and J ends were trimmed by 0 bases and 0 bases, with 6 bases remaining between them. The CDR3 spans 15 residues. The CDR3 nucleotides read TGCGCCAGCAGCTTGGGCGGTGCGAACACCGGGGAGCTGTTTTTT. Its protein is CASSLGGANTGELFF.

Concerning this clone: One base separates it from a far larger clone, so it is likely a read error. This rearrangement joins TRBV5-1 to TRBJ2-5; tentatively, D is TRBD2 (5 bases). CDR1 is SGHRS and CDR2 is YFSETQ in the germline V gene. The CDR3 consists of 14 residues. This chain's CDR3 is CANSETRNQETQYF. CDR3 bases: TGCGCCAACAGCGAAACTAGAAACCAAGAGACCCAGTACTTC. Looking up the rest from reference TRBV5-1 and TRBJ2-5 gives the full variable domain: KAGVTQTPRYLIKTRGQQVTLSCSPISGHRSVSWYQQTPGQGLQFLFEYFSETQRNKGNFPGRFSGRQFSNSRSEMNVSTLELGDSALYLCANSETRNQETQYFGPGTRLLVL.

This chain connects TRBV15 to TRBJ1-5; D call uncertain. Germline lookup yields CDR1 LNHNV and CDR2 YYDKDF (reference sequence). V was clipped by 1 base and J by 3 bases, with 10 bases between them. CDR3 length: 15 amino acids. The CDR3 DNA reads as TGTGCCACCAGCAGAGGTGAACAGATCAATCAGCCCCAGCATTTT. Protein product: CATSRGEQINQPQHF.

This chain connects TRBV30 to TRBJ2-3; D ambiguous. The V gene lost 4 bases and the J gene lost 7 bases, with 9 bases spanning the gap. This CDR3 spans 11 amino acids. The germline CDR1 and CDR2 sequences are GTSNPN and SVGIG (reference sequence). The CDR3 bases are TGTGCCTGGACCACACGATATACGCAGTATTTT. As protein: CAWTTRYTQYF.

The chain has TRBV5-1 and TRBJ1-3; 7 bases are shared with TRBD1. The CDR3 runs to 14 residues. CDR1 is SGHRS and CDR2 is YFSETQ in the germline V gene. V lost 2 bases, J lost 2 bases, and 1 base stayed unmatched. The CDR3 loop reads CASSLQGTGNTIYF. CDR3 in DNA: TGCGCCAGCAGCTTACAGGGGACTGGAAACACCATATATTTT.

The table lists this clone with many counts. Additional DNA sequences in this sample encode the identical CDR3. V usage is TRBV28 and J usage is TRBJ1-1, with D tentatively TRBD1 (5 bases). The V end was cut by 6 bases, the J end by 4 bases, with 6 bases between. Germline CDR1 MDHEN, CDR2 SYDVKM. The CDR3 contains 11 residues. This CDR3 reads CASRGTTEAFF. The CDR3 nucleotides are TGTGCCAGCAGGGGGACCACTGAAGCTTTCTTT.

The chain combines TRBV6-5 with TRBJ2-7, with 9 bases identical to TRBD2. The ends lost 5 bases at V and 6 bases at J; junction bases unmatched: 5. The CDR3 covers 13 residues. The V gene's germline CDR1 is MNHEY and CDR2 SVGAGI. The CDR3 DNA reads TGTGCCAGCAGTGTAGCGGGAGCGAGCGAGCAGTACTTC. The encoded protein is CASSVAGASEQYF.

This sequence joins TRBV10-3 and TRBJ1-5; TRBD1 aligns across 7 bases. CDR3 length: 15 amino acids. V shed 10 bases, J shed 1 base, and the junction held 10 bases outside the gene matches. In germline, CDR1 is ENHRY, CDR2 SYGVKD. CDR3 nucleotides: TGTGCCACTCAACAGGGGCCCGCAAGCAATCAGCCCCAGCATTTT. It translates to CATQQGPASNQPQHF.

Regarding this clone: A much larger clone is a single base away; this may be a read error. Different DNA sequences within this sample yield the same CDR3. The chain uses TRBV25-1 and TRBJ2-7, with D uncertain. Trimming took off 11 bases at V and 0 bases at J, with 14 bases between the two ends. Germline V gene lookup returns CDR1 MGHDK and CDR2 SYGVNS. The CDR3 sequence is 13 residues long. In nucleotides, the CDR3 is TGTGCCGTTGGGCCTCTCGGCTCCTACGAGCAGTACTTC. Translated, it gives CAVGPLGSYEQYF.

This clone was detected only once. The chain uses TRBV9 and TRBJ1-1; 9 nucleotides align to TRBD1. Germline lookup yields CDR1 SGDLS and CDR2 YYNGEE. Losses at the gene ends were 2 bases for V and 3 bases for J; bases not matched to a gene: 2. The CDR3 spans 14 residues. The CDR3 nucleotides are TGTGCCAGCAGCGTCGACAGGGGGGACACTGAAGCTTTCTTT. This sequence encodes CASSVDRGDTEAFF.

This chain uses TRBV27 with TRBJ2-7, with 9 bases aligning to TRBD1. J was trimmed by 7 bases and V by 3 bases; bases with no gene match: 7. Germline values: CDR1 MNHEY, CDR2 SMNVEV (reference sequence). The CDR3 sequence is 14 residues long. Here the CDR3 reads CASSLGDRVREQYF. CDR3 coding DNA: TGTGCCAGCAGTTTGGGGGACAGGGTGAGGGAGCAGTACTTC.

DNA of the CDR3: TGTGCCAGCACCCGGGACAGGGCCAGTGGCTACACCTTC. This sequence encodes CASTRDRASGYTF. The chain is built from TRBV28 and TRBJ1-2; 9 bases are shared with TRBD1. Looked up from germline, CDR1 is MDHEN and CDR2 is SYDVKM. V lost 7 bases and J lost 7; bases outside the gene matches: 7. The CDR3 runs to 13 residues.

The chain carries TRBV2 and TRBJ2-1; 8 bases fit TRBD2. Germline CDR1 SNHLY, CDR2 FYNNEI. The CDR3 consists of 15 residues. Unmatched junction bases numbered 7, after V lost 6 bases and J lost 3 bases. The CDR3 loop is CASSDTSGRYNEQFF. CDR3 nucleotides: TGTGCCAGCAGCGATACTAGCGGCCGCTACAATGAGCAGTTCTTC.

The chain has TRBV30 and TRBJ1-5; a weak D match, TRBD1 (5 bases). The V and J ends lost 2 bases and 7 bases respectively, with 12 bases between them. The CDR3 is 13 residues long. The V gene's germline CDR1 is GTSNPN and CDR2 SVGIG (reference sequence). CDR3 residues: CAWSWGGRQPQHF. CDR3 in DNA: TGTGCCTGGAGTTGGGGGGGTAGACAGCCCCAGCATTTT.

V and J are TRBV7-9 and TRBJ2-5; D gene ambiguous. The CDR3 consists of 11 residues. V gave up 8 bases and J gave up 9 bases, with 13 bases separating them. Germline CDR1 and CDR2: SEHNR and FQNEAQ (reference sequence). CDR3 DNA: TGTGCCAGCTGGGTTGGGTTGGCCCAGTACTTC. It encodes CASWVGLAQYF. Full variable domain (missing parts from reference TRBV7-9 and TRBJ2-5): DTGVSQNPRHKITKRGQNVTFRCDPISEHNRLYWYRQTLGQGPEFLTYFQNEAQLEKSRLLSDRFSAERPKGSFSTLEIQRTEQGDSAMYLCASWVGLAQYFGPGTRLLVL.

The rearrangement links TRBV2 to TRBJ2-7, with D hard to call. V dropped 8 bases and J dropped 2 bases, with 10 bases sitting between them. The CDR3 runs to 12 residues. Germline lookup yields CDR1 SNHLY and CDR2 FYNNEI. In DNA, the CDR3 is TGTGCCAGCCAACCAGATACCTACGAGCAGTACTTC. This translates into CASQPDTYEQYF. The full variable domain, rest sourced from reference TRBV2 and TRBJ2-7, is EPEVTQTPSHQVTQMGQEVILRCVPISNHLYFYWYRQILGQKVEFLVSFYNNEISEKSEIFDDQFSVERPDGSNFTLKIRSTKLEDSAMYFCASQPDTYEQYFGPGTRLTVT.